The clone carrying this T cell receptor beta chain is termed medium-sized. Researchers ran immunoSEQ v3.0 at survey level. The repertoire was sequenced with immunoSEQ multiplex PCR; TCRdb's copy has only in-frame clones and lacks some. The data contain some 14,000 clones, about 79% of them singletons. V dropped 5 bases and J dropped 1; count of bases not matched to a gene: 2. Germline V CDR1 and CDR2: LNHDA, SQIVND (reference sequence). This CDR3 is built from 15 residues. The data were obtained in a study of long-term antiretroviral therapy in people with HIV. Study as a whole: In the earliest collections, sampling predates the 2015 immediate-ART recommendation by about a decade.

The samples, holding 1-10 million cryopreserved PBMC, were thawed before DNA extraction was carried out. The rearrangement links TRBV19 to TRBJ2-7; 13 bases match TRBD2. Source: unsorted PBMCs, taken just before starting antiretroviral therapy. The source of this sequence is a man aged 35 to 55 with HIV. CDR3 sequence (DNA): TGTGCCAGTAGTCGGACTAGCGGGGGATCCTACGAGCAGTACTTC. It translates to CASSRTSGGSYEQYF.